This T cell receptor beta chain emerged from a study of blood T cell repertoires in COVID-19. Study information: PBMCs, B-cell-depleted T cells, or T cells were the source of the cDNA or gDNA that made up the material.

This CDR3 has 17 amino acids. Per the germline V gene, CDR1 is SGHDN and CDR2 is FVKESK. After removal of 4 bases from V and 4 bases from J, the junction contained 15 bases not matched to a gene. This table comes from immunoSEQ multiplex PCR, and its TCRdb copy is limited to in-frame clones, with some not included. The repertoire holds approximately 70,000 clones, with about four fifths as singletons. The material sequenced was peripheral blood. The genes are TRBV14 and TRBJ2-7; 8 bases fit TRBD2. This TCR came from a woman older than 75 with active or convalescent COVID-19. The CDR3 DNA reads TGTGCCAGCAGCCCCCATCGGCTGGCGGGGGGTGGTTACGAGCAGTACTTC. Its translation: CASSPHRLAGGGYEQYF.